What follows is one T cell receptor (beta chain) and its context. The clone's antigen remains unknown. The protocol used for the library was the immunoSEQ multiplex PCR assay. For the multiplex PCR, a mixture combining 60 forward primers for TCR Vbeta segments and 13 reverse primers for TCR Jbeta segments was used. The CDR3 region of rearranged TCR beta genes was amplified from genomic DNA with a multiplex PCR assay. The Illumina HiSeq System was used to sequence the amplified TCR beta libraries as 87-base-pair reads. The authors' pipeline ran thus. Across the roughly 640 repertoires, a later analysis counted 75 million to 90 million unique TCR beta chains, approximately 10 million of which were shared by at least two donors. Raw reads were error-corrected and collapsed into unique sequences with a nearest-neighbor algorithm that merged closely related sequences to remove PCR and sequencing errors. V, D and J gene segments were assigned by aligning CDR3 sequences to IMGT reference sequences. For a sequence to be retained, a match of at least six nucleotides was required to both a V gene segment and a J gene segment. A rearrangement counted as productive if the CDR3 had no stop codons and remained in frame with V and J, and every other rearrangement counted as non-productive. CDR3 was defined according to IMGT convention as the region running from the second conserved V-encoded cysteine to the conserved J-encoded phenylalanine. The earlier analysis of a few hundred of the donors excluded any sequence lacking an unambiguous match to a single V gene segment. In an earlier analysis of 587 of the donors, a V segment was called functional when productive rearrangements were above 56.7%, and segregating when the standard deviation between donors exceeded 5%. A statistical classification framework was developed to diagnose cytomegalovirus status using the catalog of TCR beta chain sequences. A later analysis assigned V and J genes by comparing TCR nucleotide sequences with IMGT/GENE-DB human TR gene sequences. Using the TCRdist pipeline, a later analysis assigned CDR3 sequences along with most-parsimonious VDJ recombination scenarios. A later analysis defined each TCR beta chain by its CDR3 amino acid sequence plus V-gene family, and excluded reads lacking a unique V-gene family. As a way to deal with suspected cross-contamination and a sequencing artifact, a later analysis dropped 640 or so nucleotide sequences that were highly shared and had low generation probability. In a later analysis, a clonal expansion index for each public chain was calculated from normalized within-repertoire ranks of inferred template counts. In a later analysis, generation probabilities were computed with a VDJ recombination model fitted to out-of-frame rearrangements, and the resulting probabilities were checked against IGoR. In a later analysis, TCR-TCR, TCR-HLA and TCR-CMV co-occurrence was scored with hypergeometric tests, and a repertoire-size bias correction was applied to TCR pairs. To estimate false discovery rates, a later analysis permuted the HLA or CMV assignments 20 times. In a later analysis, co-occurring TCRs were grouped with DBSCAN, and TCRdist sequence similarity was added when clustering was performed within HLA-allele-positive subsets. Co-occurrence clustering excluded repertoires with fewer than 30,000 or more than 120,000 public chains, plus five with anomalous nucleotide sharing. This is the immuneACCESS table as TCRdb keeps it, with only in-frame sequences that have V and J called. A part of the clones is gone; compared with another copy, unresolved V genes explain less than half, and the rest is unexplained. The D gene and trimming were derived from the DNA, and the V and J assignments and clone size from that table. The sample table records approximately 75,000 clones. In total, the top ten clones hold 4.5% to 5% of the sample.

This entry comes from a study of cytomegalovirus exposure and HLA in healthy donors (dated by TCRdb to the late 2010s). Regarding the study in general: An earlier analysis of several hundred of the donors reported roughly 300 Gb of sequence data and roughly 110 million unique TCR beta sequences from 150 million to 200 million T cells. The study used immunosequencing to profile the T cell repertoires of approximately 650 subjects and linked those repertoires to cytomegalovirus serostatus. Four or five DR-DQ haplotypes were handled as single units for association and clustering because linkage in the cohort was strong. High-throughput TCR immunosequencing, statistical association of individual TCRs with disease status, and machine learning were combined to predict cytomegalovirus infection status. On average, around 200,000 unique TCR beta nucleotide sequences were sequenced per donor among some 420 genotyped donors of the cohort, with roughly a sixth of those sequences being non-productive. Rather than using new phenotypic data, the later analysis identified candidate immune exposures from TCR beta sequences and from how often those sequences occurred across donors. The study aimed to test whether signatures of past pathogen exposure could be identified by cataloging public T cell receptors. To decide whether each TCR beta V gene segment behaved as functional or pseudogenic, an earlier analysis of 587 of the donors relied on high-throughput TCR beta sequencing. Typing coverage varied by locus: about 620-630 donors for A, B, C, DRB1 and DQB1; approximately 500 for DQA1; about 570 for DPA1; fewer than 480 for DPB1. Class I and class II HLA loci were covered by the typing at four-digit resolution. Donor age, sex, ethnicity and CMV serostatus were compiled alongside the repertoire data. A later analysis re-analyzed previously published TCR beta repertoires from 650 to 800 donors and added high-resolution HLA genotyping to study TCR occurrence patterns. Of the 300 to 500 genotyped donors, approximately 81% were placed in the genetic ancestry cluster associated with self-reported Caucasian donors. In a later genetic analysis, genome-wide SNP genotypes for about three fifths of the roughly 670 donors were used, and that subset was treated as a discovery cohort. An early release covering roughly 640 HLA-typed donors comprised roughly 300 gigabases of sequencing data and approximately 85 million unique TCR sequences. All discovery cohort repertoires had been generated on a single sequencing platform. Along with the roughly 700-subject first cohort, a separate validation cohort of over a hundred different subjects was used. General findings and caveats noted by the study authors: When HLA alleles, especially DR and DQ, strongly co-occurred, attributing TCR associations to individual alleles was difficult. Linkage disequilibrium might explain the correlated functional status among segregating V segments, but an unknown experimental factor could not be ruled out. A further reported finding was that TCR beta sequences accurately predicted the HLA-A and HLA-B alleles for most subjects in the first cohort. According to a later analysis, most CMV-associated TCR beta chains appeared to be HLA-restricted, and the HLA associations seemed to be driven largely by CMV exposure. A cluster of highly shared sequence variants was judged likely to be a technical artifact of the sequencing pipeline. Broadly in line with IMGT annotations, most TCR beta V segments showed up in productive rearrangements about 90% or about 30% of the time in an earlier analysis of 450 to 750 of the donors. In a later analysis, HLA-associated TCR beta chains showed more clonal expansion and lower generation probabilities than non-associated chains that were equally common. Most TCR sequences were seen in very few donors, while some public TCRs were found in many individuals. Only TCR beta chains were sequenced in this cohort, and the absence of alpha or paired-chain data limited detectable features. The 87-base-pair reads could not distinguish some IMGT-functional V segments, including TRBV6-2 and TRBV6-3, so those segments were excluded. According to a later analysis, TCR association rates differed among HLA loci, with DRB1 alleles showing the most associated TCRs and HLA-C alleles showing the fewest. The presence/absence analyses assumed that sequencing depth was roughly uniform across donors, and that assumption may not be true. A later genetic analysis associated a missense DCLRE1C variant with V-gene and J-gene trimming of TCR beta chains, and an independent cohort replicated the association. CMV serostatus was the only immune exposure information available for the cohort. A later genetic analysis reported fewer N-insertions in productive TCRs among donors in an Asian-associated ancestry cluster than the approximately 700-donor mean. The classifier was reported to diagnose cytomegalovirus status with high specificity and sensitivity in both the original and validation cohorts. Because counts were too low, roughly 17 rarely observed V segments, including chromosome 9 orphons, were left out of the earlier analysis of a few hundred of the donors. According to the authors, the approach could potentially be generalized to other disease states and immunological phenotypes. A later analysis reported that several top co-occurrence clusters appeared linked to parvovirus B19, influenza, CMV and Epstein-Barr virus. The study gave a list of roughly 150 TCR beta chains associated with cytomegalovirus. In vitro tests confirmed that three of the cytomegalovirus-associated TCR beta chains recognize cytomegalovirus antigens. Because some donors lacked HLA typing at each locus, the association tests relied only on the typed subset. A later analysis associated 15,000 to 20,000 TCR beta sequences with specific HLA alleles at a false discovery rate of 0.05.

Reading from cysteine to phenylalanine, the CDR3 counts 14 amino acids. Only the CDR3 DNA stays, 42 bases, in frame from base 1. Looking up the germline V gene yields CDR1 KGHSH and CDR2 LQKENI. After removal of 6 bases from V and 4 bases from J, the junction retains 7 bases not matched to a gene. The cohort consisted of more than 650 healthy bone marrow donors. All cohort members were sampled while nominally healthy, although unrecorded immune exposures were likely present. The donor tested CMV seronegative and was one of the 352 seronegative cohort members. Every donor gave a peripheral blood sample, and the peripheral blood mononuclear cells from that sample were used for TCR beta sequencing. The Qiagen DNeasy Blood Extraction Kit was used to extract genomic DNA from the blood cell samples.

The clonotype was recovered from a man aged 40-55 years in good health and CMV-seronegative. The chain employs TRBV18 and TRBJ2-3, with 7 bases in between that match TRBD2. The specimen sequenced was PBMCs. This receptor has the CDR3 CASSQLAIPDTQYF. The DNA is TGTGCCAGCTCCCAACTAGCGATCCCAGATACGCAGTATTTT.